Listed here are 29 T cell receptor beta chains from one sample, sequenced in a study of shared clonotypes between healthy human individuals. Sequencing used immunoSEQ multiplex PCR; TCRdb keeps in-frame clones, though not all of them. The table shows 2 million to 2.5 million clones, with around 93% occurring only once. The naive CD8 subset, CD45RO-negative cells positively selected for CCR7, excluded terminally differentiated effector memory CD45RA+ cells. Sequencing used naive CD8+ T cells from PBMCs. These receptors all stem from a man between 18 and 29 years old in good health. Some clones in this sample may be carry-over from other donors' samples.

The rearrangement uses TRBV7-6 and TRBJ1-1; D ambiguous. From germline, CDR1 is SGHVS and CDR2 FNYEAQ. There are 13 residues in the CDR3. V gave up 5 bases and J gave up 8 bases, with 15 bases separating them. CDR3 sequence reads: CASSPRMALEAFF. Written as DNA, the CDR3 is TGTGCCAGCAGCCCCCGGATGGCCTTAGAAGCTTTCTTT.

The chain recombines TRBV7-6 with TRBJ2-1, with 8 nucleotides matching TRBD2. This CDR3 comprises 16 residues. The ends lost 3 bases at V and 0 bases at J; junction bases unmatched: 4. Germline V gene sequence: CDR1 SGHVS, CDR2 FNYEAQ. The CDR3 is CASSLFGTSSYNEQFF. The CDR3 DNA sequence: TGTGCCAGCAGCTTGTTCGGGACTAGCTCCTACAATGAGCAGTTCTTC.

V usage is TRBV28 and J usage is TRBJ2-6; D call uncertain. Germline V gene sequence: CDR1 MDHEN, CDR2 SYDVKM. Trimming left V 6 bases short and J 1 base short, with 7 bases between. This CDR3 spans 14 amino acids. The CDR3 DNA follows: TGTGCCAGCAGCCGGATATCTGGGGCCAACGTCCTGACTTTC. This gives the protein CASSRISGANVLTF.

This clone was seen a few times. At the DNA level, this CDR3 is encoded by other sequences in the same sample as well. CDR3 sequence (DNA): TGTGCCAGCAGCGTAGGACTAGCGGTTAGCACAGATACGCAGTATTTT. Protein sequence: CASSVGLAVSTDTQYF. The V and J genes are TRBV9 and TRBJ2-3, with TRBD2 matching 9 bases. This CDR3 contains 16 residues. Losses at the gene ends were 0 bases for V and 0 bases for J; bases not matched to a gene: 2. Germline CDR1 and CDR2: SGDLS and YYNGEE.

The genes are TRBV28 and TRBJ2-3; possible D gene TRBD2, 6 bases. Looked up from germline, CDR1 is MDHEN and CDR2 is SYDVKM. This CDR3 spans 13 amino acids. Deletions cut 10 bases from V and 5 bases from J, with 16 bases between. Here the CDR3 DNA reads TGTGCCACCCGGAAATGGGGGGAAGATACGCAGTATTTT. Its translation: CATRKWGEDTQYF.

The V call is TRBV27, the J call TRBJ2-3, with 13 bases fitting TRBD2. With 5 bases clipped from V and 5 bases from J, the junction kept 7 bases outside the gene matches. CDR3 length equals 16 residues. Germline V gene sequence: CDR1 MNHEY, CDR2 SMNVEV (reference sequence). The CDR3 nucleotides read TGTGCCAGCAGTCCGCCTGGACTAGCGGGAGTAGATACGCAGTATTTT. Protein: CASSPPGLAGVDTQYF.

The chain links TRBV27 to TRBJ2-3, with D perhaps matching TRBD2 (6 bases). This CDR3 comprises 13 residues. Between the trimmed V and J ends, which lost 3 bases and 8 bases, there was a span of 12 bases. Per the germline V gene, CDR1 is MNHEY and CDR2 is SMNVEV (reference sequence). CDR3 protein: CASSFGRTTTQYF. The CDR3 bases are TGTGCCAGCAGTTTCGGACGGACTACTACGCAGTATTTT.

The chain employs TRBV7-2 and TRBJ2-3; D gene unclear. Germline loops: CDR1 SGHTA, CDR2 FQGNSA. The CDR3 runs to 13 residues. V lost 5 bases, J lost 4 bases, and 10 bases lay in between. The CDR3 loop is CASSVVWPDTQYF. CDR3 coding DNA: TGTGCCAGCAGCGTAGTATGGCCAGATACGCAGTATTTT.

V and J are TRBV7-8 and TRBJ1-5; D might be TRBD1 (6 bases). CDR3 size: 18 residues. Per the germline V gene, CDR1 is SGHVS and CDR2 is FQNEAQ. The V end was cut by 5 bases, the J end by 0 bases, with 20 bases between. The CDR3 loop reads CASSLGQTESHSNQPQHF. The CDR3 DNA follows: TGTGCCAGCAGCCTCGGACAGACGGAGTCCCATAGCAATCAGCCCCAGCATTTT.

The rearrangement uses TRBV19 and TRBJ2-7, with D perhaps TRBD2 (6 bases). This CDR3 comprises 14 residues. The germline gives CDR1 LNHDA, CDR2 SQIVND (reference sequence). Deletions cut 3 bases from V and 2 bases from J, with 11 bases between. This CDR3 reads CASSIRTTTYEQYF. The CDR3 nucleotides read TGTGCCAGTAGTATTCGGACTACCACCTACGAGCAGTACTTC.

The V and J genes are TRBV29-1 and TRBJ2-7, with a weak D call TRBD1 (6 bases). Germline V gene lookup returns CDR1 SQVTM and CDR2 ANQGSEA. There are 13 residues in the CDR3. Trimming took off 6 bases at V and 0 bases at J, with 12 bases between the two ends. As DNA, the CDR3 is TGCAGCGTAATTACAGGGAGCTCCTACGAGCAGTACTTC. It yields the protein CSVITGSSYEQYF.

This sequence joins TRBV5-1 and TRBJ2-7; 7 bases align to TRBD1. Germline loops: CDR1 SGHRS, CDR2 YFSETQ. The CDR3 contains 14 residues. The V segment lost 0 bases and the J segment 2 bases; nucleotides outside the gene matches: 2. CDR3 DNA sequence: TGCGCCAGCAGCTTGGGGGGACAGCCCTACGAGCAGTACTTC. Its translation is CASSLGGQPYEQYF.

The chain joins TRBV11-3 to TRBJ2-7; D could derive from TRBD1 or TRBD2 (5 bases each). V lost 5 bases and J lost 0, with 8 bases in between. Germline V gene sequence: CDR1 SGHNT, CDR2 YENEEA. The length of the CDR3 is 13 residues. The CDR3 region is CASSEGRSYEQYF. In DNA form, the CDR3 reads TGTGCCAGCAGCGAGGGACGCTCCTACGAGCAGTACTTC.

The chain combines TRBV27 with TRBJ1-4, with TRBD1 as a possible D gene (5 bases). This CDR3 is 14 amino acids long. The germline V and J ends were trimmed by 2 bases and 5 bases, with 9 bases remaining between them. Per the germline V gene, CDR1 is MNHEY and CDR2 is SMNVEV (reference sequence). The DNA of the CDR3 is TGTGCCAGCAGTTTAAAGTCAGGGAATGAAAAACTGTTTTTT. As protein: CASSLKSGNEKLFF.

The chain joins TRBV2 to TRBJ1-1; 8 bases match TRBD1. In germline, CDR1 is SNHLY, CDR2 FYNNEI. CDR3 length: 16 residues. V lost 6 bases and J lost 4; bases outside the gene matches: 13. The CDR3, as DNA: TGTGCCAGCAGAGAGACCTGGGGCACAGGGGGCACTGAAGCTTTCTTT. Encoded protein: CASRETWGTGGTEAFF.

This chain joins TRBV4-3 and TRBJ2-1; 9 bases line up with TRBD2. The length of the CDR3 is 17 residues. Germline V gene lookup returns CDR1 LGHNA and CDR2 YSLEER. V dropped 2 bases and J dropped 3; count of bases not matched to a gene: 8. The CDR3 spells CASSQQVVLAGYNEQFF. CDR3 DNA sequence: TGCGCCAGCAGCCAACAAGTTGTACTAGCGGGCTACAATGAGCAGTTCTTC.

The rearrangement links TRBV5-1 to TRBJ2-2, with 10 bases that match TRBD2. CDR3 length: 19 amino acids. The junction had 8 bases not matched to a gene; V was cut back by 0 bases and J by 0 bases. The V gene's germline CDR1 is SGHRS and CDR2 YFSETQ. The CDR3: CASSLARLAGASNTGELFF. The CDR3, as DNA: TGCGCCAGCAGCTTGGCCCGTCTAGCGGGAGCCTCGAACACCGGGGAGCTGTTTTTT.

The rearrangement links TRBV19 to TRBJ2-3, with D maybe TRBD2 (6 bases). The germline V and J ends were trimmed by 5 bases and 0 bases, with 12 bases remaining between them. Per the germline V gene, CDR1 is LNHDA and CDR2 is SQIVND (reference sequence). This CDR3 is built from 15 residues. The DNA of the CDR3 is TGTGCCAGTAGTGGGCGGGACTGGAGCACAGATACGCAGTATTTT. Translating gives CASSGRDWSTDTQYF.

As for this clone: A single base separates this from a much larger clone, so it may be a read error. The identical CDR3 is also encoded by other nucleotide sequences in the sample. The chain uses TRBV5-6 and TRBJ2-7, with 10 bases matching TRBD1. Germline values: CDR1 SGHDT, CDR2 YYEEEE. The CDR3 is 14 residues long. Trimming at V came to 4 bases and at J to 2 bases, leaving 3 bases not matched to a gene. Here the CDR3 reads CASSPGTGAYEQYF. In DNA form, the CDR3 reads TGTGCCAGCAGCCCCGGGACAGGGGCCTACGAGCAGTACTTC.

In this sample, this clone turned up once. Other DNA sequences in the sample encode the same CDR3. The chain has TRBV5-1 and TRBJ2-2; 9 nucleotides agree with TRBD1. With V trimmed by 4 bases and J by 2 bases, 3 bases remained unmatched. CDR1 and CDR2 from the germline V gene are SGHRS and YFSETQ. This CDR3 comprises 15 residues. The CDR3, as DNA: TGCGCCAGCAGCCCGGACAGGGGAAACACCGGGGAGCTGTTTTTT. Protein: CASSPDRGNTGELFF.

In its sample, this clone was seen a few times. V is TRBV9 and J is TRBJ2-1; D call uncertain. The germline V gene encodes CDR1 SGDLS and CDR2 YYNGEE. V lost 3 bases and J lost 5, with 9 bases in between. This CDR3 is 13 amino acids long. CDR3 nucleotides: TGTGCCAGCAGCGGGTCGAGGAACAATGAGCAGTTCTTC. This gives the protein CASSGSRNNEQFF.

The chain couples TRBV6-5 to TRBJ2-7, with TRBD1 as a possible D gene (6 bases). Deletions cut 8 bases from V and 6 bases from J, with 20 bases between. Per the germline V gene, CDR1 is MNHEY and CDR2 is SVGAGI. This CDR3 has 14 residues. The CDR3 bases are TGTGCCAGCTCGCAGATGGGGGCTCGGGGCGAGCAGTACTTC. Translation: CASSQMGARGEQYF.

CDR3 in DNA: TGTGCCAGCGGGACCTTCGGCGGCACCGGGGAGCTGTTTTTT. Amino acid sequence: CASGTFGGTGELFF. The rearrangement joins TRBV6-1 to TRBJ2-2, with D perhaps given as TRBD1 or TRBD2 (5 bases each). The V end lost 8 bases, the J end lost 4 bases, and 14 bases lay between the germline ends. This CDR3 has 14 amino acids. The germline V gene encodes CDR1 MNHNS and CDR2 SASEGT.

The chain has TRBV6-5 and TRBJ2-2; D call uncertain. CDR1 is MNHEY and CDR2 is SVGAGI in the germline V gene. V was pared by 6 bases and J by 2 bases, with 7 bases between. The CDR3 length is 13 residues. DNA for the CDR3: TGTGCCAGCAGCCAATATAACACCGGGGAGCTGTTTTTT. Protein sequence: CASSQYNTGELFF.

The J gene is TRBJ2-7, the V gene TRBV6-5; 14 bases fit TRBD2. The V segment lost 6 bases and the J segment 5 bases; nucleotides outside the gene matches: 6. The length of the CDR3 is 15 residues. Germline V gives CDR1 MNHEY, CDR2 SVGAGI. In nucleotides, the CDR3 is TGTGCCAGCAGCAGGACTAGCGGGAGGAGGGACGAGCAGTACTTC. The encoded protein is CASSRTSGRRDEQYF.

The rearrangement joins TRBV4-2 to TRBJ2-3; D may be TRBD1 (6 bases). Germline lookup yields CDR1 LGHNA and CDR2 YNFKEQ. CDR3 length: 16 amino acids. The germline V and J ends were trimmed by 0 bases and 0 bases, with 10 bases remaining between them. This chain's CDR3 is CASSQDRDTSTDTQYF. The CDR3 nucleotides read TGTGCCAGCAGCCAAGATCGGGACACTAGCACAGATACGCAGTATTTT.

This chain links TRBV7-8 with TRBJ1-5; D ambiguous. The CDR3 length is 16 residues. With 1 base removed from V and 0 bases from J, the gap between germline ends came to 10 bases. Germline values: CDR1 SGHVS, CDR2 FQNEAQ. The CDR3 sequence is CASSLGRTYSNQPQHF. The CDR3 DNA sequence: TGTGCCAGCAGCTTAGGTCGCACCTATAGCAATCAGCCCCAGCATTTT.

The V and J genes are TRBV19 and TRBJ1-5; D is ambiguous. Germline lookup yields CDR1 LNHDA and CDR2 SQIVND (reference sequence). Trimming removed 4 bases from V and 2 bases from J, with 12 bases in between. The CDR3 covers 15 residues. CDR3 bases: TGTGCCAGTAGTAACCCCAAGGGTGGCAATCAGCCCCAGCATTTT. This gives the protein CASSNPKGGNQPQHF.

The chain employs TRBV9 and TRBJ1-2; D is unresolved. The CDR3 totals 14 residues. V was cut by 0 bases and J by 4 bases, with 10 bases left in between. Germline V CDR1 and CDR2: SGDLS, YYNGEE. The CDR3 here is CASSVGGISYGYTF. The CDR3 DNA reads as TGTGCCAGCAGCGTAGGAGGGATATCCTATGGCTACACCTTC. Using reference TRBV9 and TRBJ1-2 for the parts outside the CDR3, the full variable domain is DSGVTQTPKHLITATGQRVTLRCSPRSGDLSVYWYQQSLDQGLQFLIQYYNGEERAKGNILERFSAQQFPDLHSELNLSSLELGDSALYFCASSVGGISYGYTFGSGTRLTVV.